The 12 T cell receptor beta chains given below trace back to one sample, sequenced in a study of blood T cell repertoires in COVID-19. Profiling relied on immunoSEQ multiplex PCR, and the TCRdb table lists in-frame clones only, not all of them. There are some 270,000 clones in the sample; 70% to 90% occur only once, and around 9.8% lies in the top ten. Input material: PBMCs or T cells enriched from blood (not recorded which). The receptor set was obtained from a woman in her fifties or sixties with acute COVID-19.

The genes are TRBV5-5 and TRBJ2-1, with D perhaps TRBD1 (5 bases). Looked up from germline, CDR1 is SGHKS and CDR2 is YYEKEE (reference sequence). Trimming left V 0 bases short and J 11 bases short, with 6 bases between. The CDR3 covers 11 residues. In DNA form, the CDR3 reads TGTGCCAGCAGCTTGGACAGGAAGCAGTTCTTC. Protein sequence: CASSLDRKQFF. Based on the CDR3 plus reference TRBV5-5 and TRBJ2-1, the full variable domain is DAGVTQSPTHLIKTRGQQVTLRCSPISGHKSVSWYQQVLGQGPQFIFQYYEKEERGRGNFPDRFSARQFPNYSSELNVNALLLGDSALYLCASSLDRKQFFGPGTRLTVL.

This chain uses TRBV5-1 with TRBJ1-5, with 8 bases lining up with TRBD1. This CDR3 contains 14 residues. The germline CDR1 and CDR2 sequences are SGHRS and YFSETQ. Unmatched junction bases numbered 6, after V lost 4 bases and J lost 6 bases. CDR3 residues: CASSPTGDGQPQHF. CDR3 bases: TGCGCCAGCAGCCCGACAGGGGACGGTCAGCCCCAGCATTTT.

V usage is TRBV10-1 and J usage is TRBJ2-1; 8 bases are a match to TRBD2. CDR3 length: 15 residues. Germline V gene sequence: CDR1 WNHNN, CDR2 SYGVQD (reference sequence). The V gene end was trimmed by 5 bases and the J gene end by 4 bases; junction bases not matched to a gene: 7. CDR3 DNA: TGCGCCAGCAGTCAAACCGGGGGGGTATACAATGAGCAGTTCTTC. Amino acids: CASSQTGGVYNEQFF.

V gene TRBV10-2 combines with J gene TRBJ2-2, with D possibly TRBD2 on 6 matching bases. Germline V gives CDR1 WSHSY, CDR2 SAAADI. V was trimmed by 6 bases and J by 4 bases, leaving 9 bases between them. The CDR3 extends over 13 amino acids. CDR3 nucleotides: TGCGCCAGCAGATTAGCGGTCACCGGGGAGCTGTTTTTT. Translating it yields CASRLAVTGELFF.

The CDR3 here is CASSLTVLNTEAFF. DNA of the CDR3: TGCGCCAGCAGCCTGACAGTTCTGAACACTGAAGCTTTCTTT. The chain links TRBV4-1 to TRBJ1-1; perhaps TRBD1 as D (5 bases). This CDR3 region has 14 residues. Germline values: CDR1 MGHRA, CDR2 YSYEKL. V gave up 4 bases and J gave up 0 bases, with 9 bases separating them.

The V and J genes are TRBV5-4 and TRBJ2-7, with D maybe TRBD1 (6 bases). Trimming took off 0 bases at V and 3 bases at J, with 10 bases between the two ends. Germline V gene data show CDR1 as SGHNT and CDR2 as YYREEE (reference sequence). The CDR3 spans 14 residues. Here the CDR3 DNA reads TGTGCCAGCAGCTTGGGGCAGGGGCGCTACGAGCAGTACTTC. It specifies CASSLGQGRYEQYF.

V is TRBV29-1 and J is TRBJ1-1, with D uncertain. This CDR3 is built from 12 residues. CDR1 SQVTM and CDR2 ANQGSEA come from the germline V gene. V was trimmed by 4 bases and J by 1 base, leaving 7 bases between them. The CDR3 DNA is TGCAGCGTTGGCTACAGGAACACTGAAGCTTTCTTT. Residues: CSVGYRNTEAFF. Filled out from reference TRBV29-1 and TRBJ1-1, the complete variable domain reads SAVISQKPSRDICQRGTSLTIQCQVDSQVTMMFWYRQQPGQSLTLIATANQGSEATYESGFVIDKFPISRPNLTFSTLTVSNMSPEDSSIYLCSVGYRNTEAFFGQGTRLTVV.

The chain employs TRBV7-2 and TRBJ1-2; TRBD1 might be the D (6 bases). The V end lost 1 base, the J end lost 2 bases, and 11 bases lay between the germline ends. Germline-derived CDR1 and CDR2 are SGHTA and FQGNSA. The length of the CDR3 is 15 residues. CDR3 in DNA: TGTGCCAGCAGCTTAGGAGGGGGAGGGAACTATGGCTACACCTTC. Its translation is CASSLGGGGNYGYTF.

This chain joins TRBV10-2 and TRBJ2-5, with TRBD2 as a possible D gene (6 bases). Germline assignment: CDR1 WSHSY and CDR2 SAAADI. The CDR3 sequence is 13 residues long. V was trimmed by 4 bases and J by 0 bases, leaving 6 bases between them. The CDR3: CASSAGDQETQYF. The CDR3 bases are TGCGCCAGCAGTGCGGGGGACCAAGAGACCCAGTACTTC.

The CDR3 bases are TGCGCCAGCAGCCCCAACCCCAGCGGGGTAGCCAAAAACATTCAGTACTTC. It encodes CASSPNPSGVAKNIQYF. V is TRBV4-1 and J is TRBJ2-4; 7 nucleotides align to TRBD2. Germline trimming cut 4 bases from V and 0 bases from J; bases unmatched to any gene: 9. Germline assignment: CDR1 MGHRA and CDR2 YSYEKL. This CDR3 has 17 residues.

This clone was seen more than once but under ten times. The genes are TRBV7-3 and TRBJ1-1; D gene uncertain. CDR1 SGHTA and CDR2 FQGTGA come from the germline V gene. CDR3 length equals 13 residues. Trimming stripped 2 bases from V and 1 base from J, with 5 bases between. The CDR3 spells CASSLSGNTEAFF. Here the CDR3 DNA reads TGTGCCAGCAGCTTATCAGGGAACACTGAAGCTTTCTTT.

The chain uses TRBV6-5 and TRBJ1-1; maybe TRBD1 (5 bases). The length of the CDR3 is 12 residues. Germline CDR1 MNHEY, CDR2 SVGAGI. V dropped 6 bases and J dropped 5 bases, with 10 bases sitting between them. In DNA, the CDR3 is TGTGCCAGCAGAATACAGGTAACTGAAGCTTTCTTT. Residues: CASRIQVTEAFF.